The clone carrying this T cell receptor beta chain was found a few times. TCRdb's copy holds only in-frame clones and misses some; the assay was immunoSEQ multiplex PCR. The data hold tens of thousands of clones, with around 74% observed a single time. Germline lookup yields CDR1 MNHEY and CDR2 SVGAGI. Trimming left V 4 bases short and J 0 bases short, with 10 bases between. There are 15 residues in the CDR3. Patients in Seattle were enrolled during active infection, then followed longitudinally. The data derive from a study of blood T cell repertoires in COVID-19. The wider study: The United States, Italy and Spain provided the acute and convalescent COVID-19 samples. T cells, B-cell-depleted T cells, or PBMCs supplied cDNA or gDNA.

The chain joins TRBV6-5 to TRBJ2-1; perhaps TRBD2 as D (5 bases). This clonotype was sampled from a man between 65 and 85 years old with COVID-19, enrolled during active disease. Sequencing was performed on peripheral blood. This chain's CDR3 is CASSFSESSYNEQFF. In DNA, the CDR3 is TGTGCCAGCAGTTTTAGCGAGAGCTCCTACAATGAGCAGTTCTTC.